This T cell receptor beta chain was observed in a study of early T cells in non-severe SARS-CoV-2 infection. Study context: Sequencing was performed on bulk RNA from unsorted whole blood, leaving chains unpaired.

Regarding the study as a whole: Matching with VDJdb favored anti-spike CD8 responses (missing private and CD4 specificities).

This clonotype was counted at least ten times. Its specificity is unknown. Separate cDNA molecules each had unique molecular identifiers attached to them. From the 5' RACE reads, TCRdb called clonotypes with MiXCR, one entry per CDR3 protein. Of tens of thousands of distinct CDR3 sequences in the sample, 6.2% were seen once. Sequencing was carried out using whole blood. The origin of this receptor is an adult who was a healthcare worker with PCR-confirmed SARS-CoV-2 infection or an uninfected control (not recorded which).

The DNA for the CDR3 is TGTGCCAGCAGTCCAATACAGGGGGACTATGGCTACACCTTC. This encodes CASSPIQGDYGYTF. The V gene is TRBV27, the J gene TRBJ1-2, with 8 nucleotides matching TRBD1. The trim removed 5 bases at V and 3 bases at J, leaving 5 bases unmatched. The CDR3 has 14 residues. CDR1 and CDR2 from the germline V gene are MNHEY and SMNVEV (reference sequence).